This TCR beta chain was recorded in a study of identical twins. Findings of the study overall: Twin sharing of out-of-frame TCR alpha was underestimated by models in monozygotic pairs. The more abundant beta clonotypes in cord blood had fewer insertions, and memory repertoires did not show this. Sequences that were out-of-frame, alpha and twin-shared displayed an excess of low generation probability. Twin pairs had excess sharing that was weaker in beta out-of-frame sequences.

TCRdb independently ran MiXCR on the 5' RACE reads; one entry per CDR3 protein. The sample holds around 280,000 distinct CDR3 sequences, approximately 8% seen once. On this clonotype itself: Its specificity is unknown.

After removal of 1 base from V and 1 base from J, the junction contained 9 bases not matched to a gene. The germline CDR1 and CDR2 sequences are LGHNA and YNFKEQ. The CDR3 extends over 17 amino acids. These data were also reused for a study on yellow fever vaccine responses in identical twins.

The sample comprised memory (CD45RO+) T cells sorted from blood. The sequence derives from a young woman in good health. The chain couples TRBV4-2 to TRBJ2-5, with 7 bases matching TRBD1. The CDR3 DNA follows: TGTGCCAGCAGCCAAGTCTGGGGACAGTACGTCCAAGAGACCCAGTACTTC. Its translation: CASSQVWGQYVQETQYF.